This T cell receptor beta chain was obtained from a study of shared clonotypes between healthy human individuals (dated by TCRdb to the early 2020s). For the wider study: A couple of women and a few men aged 18 to 49 years were included in the cohort. Per donor, three plates each were used for CD4 naive and CD4 memory, two for CD8 naive, and one for CD8 memory. The study deeply sequenced blood TCR repertoires of several healthy adults to estimate repertoire size and the extent of clonotype sharing between individuals. Different laboratories and diverse techniques were used to prepare libraries and sequence TCR repertoires, to increase sequencing depth and limit assay-specific biases. Between about 0.8 and 9 billion PBMCs per donor were obtained by leukapheresis. Beyond this particular receptor, the publication reports: When several donors were compared, the shared fraction of clonotypes was around 5% for naive CD4, roughly 3.3% for naive CD8, about 2.5% for memory CD4, and 0.4% for memory CD8. Pairwise subsampling indicated that sequencing depth was expected to affect the degree of clonotype sharing among donors. Larger estimated clonotype richness was generally found for naive subsets than for memory subsets. Higher generation probabilities were observed for clonotypes shared by all four sorted-subset donors than for non-shared clonotypes. Sampling was limited to blood, and TCR repertoires in tissue likely differ from TCR repertoires in blood. Even with the large sequencing depth, rarefaction of the sorted-subset datasets indicated that sequencing was incomplete. Because the study included only a small number of donors, the genetic and exposure-history diversity represented was limited.

This clone was observed at least ten times. The specificity of this receptor is unknown. Base quality data are lacking; no much larger clone is found one base away. Relative to germline, V is missing 8 bases and J is missing 4 bases, with 10 bases of the junction outside any gene match. From the cysteine up to the phenylalanine, the CDR3 has a length of 14 residues. The read is trimmed to its CDR3 DNA, 42 bases read in frame from base 1. The germline V gene specifies SNHLY as CDR1 and FYNNEI as CDR2. Using the deep immunoSEQ assay, multiplex PCR amplified TCR CDR3 regions from genomic DNA. Extracted genomic DNA from each cell subset was spread evenly across all wells of several immunoSEQ 96-well plates, with each plate serving as a replicate. Each replicate PCR for sorted subsets received around 200 ng genomic DNA, equal to about 30,000 T cell genomes. Purified libraries were quantified with a Qubit 3.0 fluorometer, sized on a Bioanalyzer 2100, and re-quantified with the KAPA Library Quantification kit. A separate single-read 150-cycle Illumina NextSeq 550 flow cell was used to sequence each immunoSEQ 96-well plate. Concerning the study's data processing: Because only junctional sequences without quality scores were contained in the immunoSEQ output, filtering matching that applied to full-length reads could not be performed. To assign V/J genes and CDR3, sequences were annotated using PyIR, a Python wrapper for IgBLAST v1.9, with IMGT germline references. Reads were filtered out if the reads had weak V/J assignments (E-value above 1e-6), no CDR3, stop codons, out-of-frame junctions, or ambiguous translated residues. A V3J clonotype was defined by an identical inferred V gene, J gene, and CDR3 amino acid sequence. To compute the percentage overlap between repertoires, the number of shared unique clonotypes was divided by the size of the smaller repertoire. Three approaches were used to assess repertoire richness: RTK rarefaction, the Chao1 estimator, and Recon v2.1 estimates of unobserved clonotypes. For all TCRbeta clonotypes obtained by the gDNA method from a few donors, generation probabilities were computed with OLGA. As stored in TCRdb, this immuneACCESS dataset retains in-frame rearrangements with V and J assigned. A fraction of the clones does not appear; measured against another copy, unresolved V genes explain less than half of the discrepancy, and the remainder lacks a known reason. For V, J and clone size, that table is used; D and trimming come from the DNA. The sample table lists under 1,100,000 clones, approximately 78% of them with a count of one. Roughly 0.57% of the sample is in the top ten clones.

Donors were healthy HIV-negative adults with no recently reported acute infections or vaccinations. Every donor was a Caucasian adult living in Nashville, Tennessee, USA. Magnetic negative selection was used to enrich CD4+ T cells, after which naive cells were positively selected on CD45RA and the negative fraction became the memory subset. Blood was collected by leukapheresis, and PBMCs were isolated by Ficoll-Histopaque density gradient centrifugation and then cryopreserved in liquid nitrogen vapor phase. Analytical flow cytometry was used to check the purity and quantity of each magnetically sorted T cell population. From each sorted fraction, genomic DNA was isolated and quantified by UV absorbance on a Nanodrop 2000c.

Sequenced material: memory CD4+ T cells from PBMCs. The sample's cell subset or site label is to be understood as: CD45RA-negative fraction. The sequence joins TRBV2 to TRBJ2-7; TRBD1 aligns with 8 central bases. The receptor's source is a man younger than 35 in good health. Some clones in this sample may be carry-over from other donors' samples. The encoded CDR3 is CASFRDRRSYEQYF. The DNA reads TGTGCCAGCTTCCGGGACAGGAGATCATACGAGCAGTACTTC.